This TCR beta chain was identified in a study of T cells in Graves' hyperthyroidism and ophthalmopathy. Study-wide results and caveats: The model identified upcoming ophthalmopathy a median roughly 6.5 months ahead of onset. Most expanded thyroid clonotypes above 0.001 recurred in blood.

The V gene's germline CDR1 is KGHDR and CDR2 SFDVKD. V lost 5 bases to trimming and J lost 11 bases, with 18 bases between them. There are 14 residues in the CDR3. It was RNA transcripts that yielded the amplified TCR beta CDR3 regions. First-round RT-PCR with HTBI primers amplified the TCR CDR3 region. In TCRdb, the multiplex PCR reads were re-called with MiXCR into one record per CDR3 protein. The profile covers roughly 500,000 distinct CDR3 sequences, with about 43% appearing a single time and under 20% taken by the ten largest. Investigators excluded patients with uncontrolled infection, other autoimmune disease, pregnancy or lactation. On the basis of clinical symptoms, serum thyroxine and TRAb, thyroid ultrasound and orbital computed tomography, diagnoses were made. To note about this clonotype: Its matching antigen is unknown.

Sequences were obtained from peripheral blood or thyroid tissue (not recorded which). The TCR was taken from an adult woman with Graves' disease, either hyperthyroidism or ophthalmopathy (not recorded which). This chain connects TRBV24-1 to TRBJ1-5; D possibly corresponds to TRBD1 (5 bases). CDR3 loop: CATSVAGGEETQHF. The CDR3 coding sequence is TGTGCCACCAGTGTGGCGGGAGGGGAAGAGACCCAGCATTTT.